The next 32 T cell receptor beta chains were all read from a single sample in a study of neurological immune-mediated disorders. MiXCR was run by TCRdb on the 5' RACE reads, yielding one entry per CDR3 protein. The repertoire holds 87,000 or so distinct CDR3 sequences, with around 3.4% as singletons. Sequencing was done on a sample of PBMCs. The receptors stem from a woman aged 45-59 years with multiple sclerosis.

This clonotype was picked up many times. The chain carries TRBV6-5 and TRBJ2-3; no firm D call. CDR1 and CDR2 (germline): MNHEY, SVGAGI. V lost 3 bases, J lost 1 base, and 5 bases lay in between. The CDR3 extends over 13 amino acids. The DNA of the CDR3 is TGTGCCAGCAGTTATAGGGGCACAGATACGCAGTATTTT. Translation gives CASSYRGTDTQYF.

This clonotype was seen ten or more times. The CDR3 DNA is TGCGCCAGCAGCTCGAACACAGGGATTCGGAATCAGCCCCAGCATTTT. Its translation is CASSSNTGIRNQPQHF. The rearrangement links TRBV5-1 to TRBJ1-5, with D perhaps TRBD1 (6 bases). Trimming removed 3 bases from V and 4 bases from J, with 17 bases in between. Looked up from germline, CDR1 is SGHRS and CDR2 is YFSETQ. The CDR3 is 16 residues long.

Many counts were recorded for this clonotype. Written as DNA, the CDR3 is TGCGCCAGCAGCTCGGGACAGGACTCCTACAATGAGCAGTTCTTC. Translation: CASSSGQDSYNEQFF. The gene calls are TRBV5-1 and TRBJ2-1, with 8 nucleotides matching TRBD1. The CDR3 sequence is 15 residues long. Germline V gives CDR1 SGHRS, CDR2 YFSETQ. V lost 3 bases to trimming and J lost 0 bases; unmatched junction nucleotides: 2.

With respect to this clonotype: A single base separates this from a much larger clone, so it may be a read error. The genes are TRBV13 and TRBJ1-6; TRBD1 matches at 7 bases. The CDR3 runs to 15 residues. Germline lookup yields CDR1 PRHDT and CDR2 FYEKMQ (reference sequence). The CDR3 DNA reads as TGTGCCAGCAGCTCCCGGGGGACAGTGAATTCACACCTCCACTTT. Its protein is CASSSRGTVNSHLHF. The full variable domain, with the rest looked up from reference TRBV13 and TRBJ1-6, is AAGVIQSPRHLIKEKRETATLKCYPIPRHDTVYWYQQGPGQDPQFLISFYEKMQSDKGSIPDRFSAQQFSDYHSELNMSSLELGDSALYFCASSSRGTVNSHLHFGNGTRLTVT.

The table lists this clonotype with many counts. This chain uses TRBV10-3 with TRBJ2-1; a possible D gene is TRBD2 (5 bases). V lost 7 bases, J lost 5 bases, and 18 bases lay in between. The CDR3 sequence is 15 residues long. Germline-derived CDR1 and CDR2 are ENHRY and SYGVKD. The DNA for the CDR3 is TGTGCCATCATTAGGTATTCCCGGGAACACAATGAGCAGTTCTTC. Translating it yields CAIIRYSREHNEQFF.

This clonotype occurred many times. The chain has TRBV29-1 and TRBJ1-4; unclear D gene. The CDR3 consists of 13 residues. Germline V gene data show CDR1 as SQVTM and CDR2 as ANQGSEA. Between the trimmed V and J ends, which lost 4 bases and 4 bases, there was a span of 10 bases. The CDR3 bases are TGCAGCGTTGGTGGGGTTAATAATGAAAAACTGTTTTTT. This sequence encodes CSVGGVNNEKLFF.

This clonotype was picked up many times. This sequence joins TRBV7-9 and TRBJ2-1; D may be TRBD2 (5 bases). V was shortened by 5 bases and J by 6 bases, with 11 bases between the two germline ends. Germline CDR1 SEHNR, CDR2 FQNEAQ (reference sequence). CDR3 length: 13 amino acids. CDR3 amino acids: CASSPSSFNEQFF. CDR3 coding DNA: TGTGCCAGCAGCCCATCTAGCTTCAATGAGCAGTTCTTC.

This clonotype has a count of ten or more. V and J are TRBV29-1 and TRBJ1-1, with D possibly TRBD1 on 6 matching bases. CDR3 length equals 12 residues. CDR1 and CDR2 from the germline V gene are SQVTM and ANQGSEA. V lost 7 bases and J lost 6, with 15 bases in between. CDR3 sequence reads: CSGYREGAEAFF. CDR3 bases: TGCAGCGGGTACAGGGAGGGCGCTGAAGCTTTCTTT.

This clonotype was recorded at least ten times. The genes are TRBV7-3 and TRBJ2-7; a weak D match, TRBD1 (6 bases). The CDR3 loop spans 14 amino acids. Germline V gene lookup returns CDR1 SGHTA and CDR2 FQGTGA. The V and J ends lost 5 bases and 2 bases respectively, with 13 bases between them. For the CDR3, the DNA is TGTGCCAGCAGCGCGACAGGAAAACCCTACGAGCAGTACTTC. It is translated as CASSATGKPYEQYF. Complete variable domain (other parts from reference TRBV7-3 and TRBJ2-7): GAGVSQTPSNKVTEKGKYVELRCDPISGHTALYWYRQSLGQGPEFLIYFQGTGAADDSGLPNDRFFAVRPEGSVSTLKIQRTERGDSAVYLCASSATGKPYEQYFGPGTRLTVT.

At least ten counts were recorded for this clonotype. This sequence joins TRBV7-2 and TRBJ2-7; 7 bases are shared with TRBD1. Losses at the gene ends were 4 bases for V and 2 bases for J; bases not matched to a gene: 11. The V gene's germline CDR1 is SGHTA and CDR2 FQGNSA. This CDR3 contains 16 residues. The CDR3 loop reads CASSSINRDRTYEQYF. CDR3 DNA: TGTGCCAGCAGCTCGATCAACCGGGACAGAACCTACGAGCAGTACTTC.

This clonotype was observed many times. V and J are TRBV6-2 or TRBV6-3 and TRBJ2-1; 8 bases align to TRBD2. The V and J ends lost 8 bases and 8 bases, in that order; junction bases with no gene match: 14. CDR3 length: 15 residues. Germline CDR1 and CDR2: MNHEY and SVGEGT. Here the CDR3 DNA reads TGTGCCAGCGCCTACGGGGGGGCCGGTTGGTATGAGCAGTTCTTC. It is translated as CASAYGGAGWYEQFF.

This clonotype was counted ten times or more. The genes are TRBV20-1 and TRBJ2-7, with TRBD1 matching 10 bases. The V gene's germline CDR1 is DFQATT and CDR2 SNEGSKA (reference sequence). This CDR3 is 13 amino acids long. The trim removed 6 bases at V and 3 bases at J, leaving 5 bases unmatched. The CDR3 DNA sequence: TGCAGTGCCGGACAGGGGGTGGTCTACGAGCAGTACTTC. Translation: CSAGQGVVYEQYF.

This clonotype was counted many times. The chain uses TRBV20-1 and TRBJ2-5, with 13 bases lining up with TRBD2. CDR3 length: 15 residues. With V trimmed by 5 bases and J by 5 bases, 8 bases remained unmatched. CDR1 and CDR2 from the germline V gene are DFQATT and SNEGSKA (reference sequence). The CDR3: CSARLAGGLGETQYF. CDR3 DNA: TGCAGTGCTCGACTAGCGGGGGGCTTGGGGGAGACCCAGTACTTC.

This clonotype showed up many times. The chain uses TRBV6-5 and TRBJ2-5; D might be TRBD2 (6 bases). The CDR3 is 13 amino acids. Looked up from germline, CDR1 is MNHEY and CDR2 is SVGAGI. Trimming pared 6 bases from V and 10 bases from J, leaving 18 bases between. Here the CDR3 DNA reads TGTGCCAGCAGGGACGGAGGGGCGAGGAACCAGTACTTC. It translates to CASRDGGARNQYF.

This clonotype turned up a few times. A much larger clone is a single base away; this may be a read error. The chain links TRBV28 to TRBJ2-3; D is perhaps TRBD2 (6 bases). The CDR3 sequence is 12 residues long. CDR1 is MDHEN, CDR2 SYDVKM, per germline. The CDR3 nucleotides are TGTGCCAGCAGGGCCGGGGGTGATAAGCAGTATTTT. Its translation: CASRAGGDKQYF.

At least ten counts were recorded for this clonotype. This may come from a read error, since a much larger clone is one base off. The chain has TRBV7-2 and TRBJ1-6; D ambiguous. CDR1 is SGHTA, CDR2 FQGNSA, per germline. This CDR3 has 14 amino acids. The CDR3 loop is CASSLAGGNSHLHF. CDR3 in DNA: TGTGCCAGCAGCTTAGCGGGAGGGAATTCACACCTCCACTTT.

There are many counts of this clonotype. This chain connects TRBV5-1 to TRBJ2-2, with 8 bases identical to TRBD1. CDR1 is SGHRS, CDR2 YFSETQ, per germline. The V and J ends lost 3 bases and 7 bases, in that order; junction bases with no gene match: 2. CDR3 size: 13 residues. The CDR3 DNA is TGCGCCAGCAGCTGGACAGGGATCGGGGAGCTGTTTTTT. This translates into CASSWTGIGELFF.

This sequence joins TRBV12-3 or TRBV12-4 and TRBJ2-2, with 7 nucleotides matching TRBD1. The CDR3 runs 15 residues. J gave up 7 bases and V 5 bases, and 10 bases lay outside the gene matches. For the CDR3, the DNA is TGTGCCAGCAGTGTCCGGGACAGATCTGACGGGGAGCTGTTTTTT. Residues: CASSVRDRSDGELFF.

As regards this clonotype: One end of the junction is discordant with germline, which a read error may explain. The chain combines TRBV5-1 with TRBJ1-3; D perhaps matches TRBD1 (5 bases). Germline CDR1 and CDR2: SGHRS and YFSETQ. There are 14 residues in the CDR3. The CDR3 is CASSLGVTGKTIYF. The CDR3 nucleotides are TGCGCCAGCAGCTTAGGGGTGACTGGAAAAACCATATATTTT.

This clonotype appeared many times. This rearrangement joins TRBV5-1 to TRBJ2-5, with 10 bases lining up with TRBD1. Germline V gene lookup returns CDR1 SGHRS and CDR2 YFSETQ. The length of the CDR3 is 15 residues. The V segment lost 4 bases and the J segment 2 bases; nucleotides outside the gene matches: 5. CDR3 in amino acids: CASSDRTGGQETQYF. The CDR3 nucleotides are TGCGCCAGCAGCGACAGGACAGGGGGTCAAGAGACCCAGTACTTC.

This clonotype was recorded many times. This sequence joins TRBV5-1 and TRBJ2-5; TRBD1 might be the D (5 bases). Germline V gene sequence: CDR1 SGHRS, CDR2 YFSETQ. The germline V and J ends were trimmed by 4 bases and 1 base, with 11 bases remaining between them. The CDR3 spans 14 residues. DNA for the CDR3: TGCGCCAGCAGCCACTCAGGGCCCCAAGAGACCCAGTACTTC. Encoded protein: CASSHSGPQETQYF.

In its sample, this clonotype was seen a few times. V gene TRBV20-1 combines with J gene TRBJ1-5; D is possibly TRBD1 (5 bases). Germline lookup yields CDR1 DFQATT and CDR2 SNEGSKA (reference sequence). CDR3 length equals 13 residues. V lost 3 bases, J lost 3 bases, and 9 bases lay in between. The CDR3 DNA is TGCAGTGCTAGGGGGACCTCCAATCAGCCCCAGCATTTT. Protein sequence: CSARGTSNQPQHF.

About this clonotype itself: A much larger clonotype is one base distant, so this may be a read error. The chain has TRBV19 and TRBJ1-2; D unclear. Germline CDR1 is LNHDA and CDR2 is SQIVND (reference sequence). Trimming pared 3 bases from V and 2 bases from J, leaving 10 bases between. The CDR3 extends over 14 amino acids. CDR3 sequence reads: CASSMGTANYGYTF. The CDR3 DNA reads TGTGCCAGTAGTATGGGCACAGCAAACTATGGCTACACCTTC.

This clonotype was counted ten times or more. The J gene is TRBJ1-1, the V gene TRBV6-5, with D perhaps TRBD1 (5 bases). V was trimmed by 0 bases and J by 5 bases, leaving 10 bases between them. The germline V gene has CDR1 MNHEY and CDR2 SVGAGI. The CDR3 runs to 14 residues. CDR3 DNA: TGTGCCAGCAGTTACTCGGGGGTGGGTACTGAAGCTTTCTTT. It codes for CASSYSGVGTEAFF.

In its sample, this clonotype was seen many times. The chain is built from TRBV9 and TRBJ2-5, with D possibly TRBD1 on 6 matching bases. Germline values: CDR1 SGDLS, CDR2 YYNGEE. V lost 0 bases and J lost 2, with 8 bases in between. This CDR3 is built from 14 residues. CDR3 in amino acids: CASSVGTVQETQYF. The CDR3 DNA is TGTGCCAGCAGCGTAGGGACAGTGCAAGAGACCCAGTACTTC.

This clonotype was counted many times. The chain combines TRBV5-1 with TRBJ1-5; D possibly corresponds to TRBD1 (6 bases). Germline CDR1 and CDR2: SGHRS and YFSETQ. V lost 2 bases to trimming and J lost 7 bases, with 10 bases between them. The CDR3 runs 13 residues. CDR3 amino acids: CASSLGGKQPQHF. The CDR3 nucleotides are TGCGCCAGCAGCTTAGGGGGAAAGCAGCCCCAGCATTTT.

This clonotype appeared many times. V gene TRBV10-3 combines with J gene TRBJ2-7, with 8 bases fitting TRBD2. After removal of 0 bases from V and 1 base from J, the junction contained 8 bases not matched to a gene. The CDR3 is 17 amino acids. Germline assignment: CDR1 ENHRY and CDR2 SYGVKD. CDR3 coding DNA: TGTGCCATCAGTGAGTCAACAGCGCGGGGGGTGTCCTACGAGCAGTACTTC. This codes for CAISESTARGVSYEQYF.

This clonotype came up many times. The rearrangement links TRBV5-1 to TRBJ2-2, with 13 positions matching TRBD2. V shed 3 bases, J shed 5 bases, and the junction held 7 bases outside the gene matches. Germline V gene sequence: CDR1 SGHRS, CDR2 YFSETQ. The length of the CDR3 is 17 residues. This chain's CDR3 is CASSSGGLAGVTGELFF. The DNA of the CDR3 is TGCGCCAGCAGCTCAGGCGGACTAGCGGGGGTTACCGGGGAGCTGTTTTTT.

Concerning this clonotype itself: The junction departs from germline at one end; a sequencing error may be responsible. The chain links TRBV5-1 to TRBJ2-7, with TRBD2 matching 9 bases. CDR3 length: 15 amino acids. Germline CDR1 and CDR2: SGHRS and YFSETQ. The CDR3 is CAISLRGGGSYEQYF. The CDR3 region has the DNA TGCGCCATCAGCTTGCGGGGGGGAGGCTCCTACGAGCAGTACTTC.

Only a few counts were recorded for this clonotype. The V gene is TRBV28, the J gene TRBJ2-1; 11 bases are shared with TRBD1. The junction had 11 bases not matched to a gene; V was cut back by 6 bases and J by 7 bases. Germline V gene lookup returns CDR1 MDHEN and CDR2 SYDVKM. This CDR3 is built from 16 residues. The CDR3 nucleotides read TGTGCCAGCAGCTACTCGGGACAGGGGGACTGGAATGAGCAGTTCTTC. This codes for CASSYSGQGDWNEQFF. The variable domain in full, with the rest retrieved from reference TRBV28 and TRBJ2-1, is DVKVTQSSRYLVKRTGEKVFLECVQDMDHENMFWYRQDPGLGLRLIYFSYDVKMKEKGDIPEGYSVSREKKERFSLILESASTNQTSMYLCASSYSGQGDWNEQFFGPGTRLTVL.

V and J are TRBV11-3 and TRBJ2-2; TRBD1 might be the D (5 bases). Trimming pared 3 bases from V and 6 bases from J, leaving 8 bases between. This CDR3 comprises 13 residues. CDR1 is SGHNT and CDR2 is YENEEA in the germline V gene. The DNA of the CDR3 is TGTGCCAGCAGCTTGCAGGGTCCCGGGGAGCTGTTTTTT. It codes for CASSLQGPGELFF.

This clonotype has more than one count but fewer than ten. The V and J genes are TRBV5-1 and TRBJ1-2, with 9 bases matching TRBD1. Trimming took 4 bases from V and 5 from J; bases not matched to a gene: 9. The CDR3 extends over 15 amino acids. Germline V CDR1 and CDR2: SGHRS, YFSETQ. The chain's CDR3 is CASSVTGTGRYGYTF. The DNA for the CDR3 is TGCGCCAGCAGCGTAACCGGGACAGGGCGTTATGGCTACACCTTC.